The clone carrying this T cell receptor (beta chain) occurred many times. This sample stems from a study of naive and memory T cell subsets. The CDR3 totals 15 residues. V gave up 3 bases and J gave up 6 bases; unmatched junction bases: 6. An oligonucleotide containing a UMI was ligated to the 3' end of TCR cDNA. Amplification of ligated cDNA took four PCR rounds with SP2 and nested alpha and beta constant primers. Blood and skin TCR RNA was reverse transcribed with alpha and beta constant primers. Using its own MiXCR run on the 5' RACE reads, TCRdb lists one record per CDR3 protein. This sample has around 48,000 distinct CDR3 sequences, with approximately 4.5% found just once.

The V and J genes are TRBV12-3 or TRBV12-4 and TRBJ2-2; 8 bases are a match to TRBD2. This clonotype was obtained from a female donor in good health. The CDR3 nucleotides are TGTGCCAGCAGTTTTGGGGTAGCGGGGCCCGGGGAGCTGTTTTTT. This sequence encodes CASSFGVAGPGELFF.